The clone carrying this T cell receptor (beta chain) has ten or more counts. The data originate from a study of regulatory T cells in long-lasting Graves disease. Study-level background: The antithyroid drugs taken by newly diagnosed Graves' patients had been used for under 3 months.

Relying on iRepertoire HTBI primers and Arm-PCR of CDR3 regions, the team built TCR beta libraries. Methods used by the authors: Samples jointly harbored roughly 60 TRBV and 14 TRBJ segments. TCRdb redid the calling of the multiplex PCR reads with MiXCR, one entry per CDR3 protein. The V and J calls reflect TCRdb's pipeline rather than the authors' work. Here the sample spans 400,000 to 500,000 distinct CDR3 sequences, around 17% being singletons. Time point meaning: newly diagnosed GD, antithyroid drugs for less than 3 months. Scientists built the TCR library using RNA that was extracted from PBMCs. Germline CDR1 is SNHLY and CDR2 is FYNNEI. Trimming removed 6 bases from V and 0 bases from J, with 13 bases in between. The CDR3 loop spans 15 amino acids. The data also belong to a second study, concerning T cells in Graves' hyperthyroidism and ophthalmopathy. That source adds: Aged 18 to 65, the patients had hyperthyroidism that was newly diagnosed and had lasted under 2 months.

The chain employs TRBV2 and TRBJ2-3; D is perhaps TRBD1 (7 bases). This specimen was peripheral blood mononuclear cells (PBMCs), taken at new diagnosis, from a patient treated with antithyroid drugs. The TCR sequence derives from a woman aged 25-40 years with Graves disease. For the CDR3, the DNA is TGTGCCAGCAGACGGGAGACAGGGAGCACAGATACGCAGTATTTT. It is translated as CASRRETGSTDTQYF.